This TCR beta chain was found in a study of blood T cell dynamics during melanoma immunotherapy. Study details: Standard first-line treatment here was pembrolizumab or nivolumab plus ipilimumab in metastatic melanoma. Whole-study findings and limits: The study could not tell melanoma-specific clones from general immune activation.

Every bulk PBMC sample received the same 350 ng of DNA. Clones were read by immunoSEQ multiplex PCR, and TCRdb kept only the in-frame ones, dropping some. The table lists about 12,000 clones, around nine tenths of them singletons, with over 3% in the top ten. Comments on this clone: Its antigen remains unknown.

The ends were cut back, 6 bases at V and 3 bases at J, with 15 bases in the middle. Germline CDR1 reads SGHTA; CDR2 reads FQGNSA. The CDR3 consists of 15 residues. Time point specified: pre-treatment baseline. Apart from a couple of fast progressors, RECIST 1.1 response was judged 12 weeks post-infusion. The sequence derives from a human donor with melanoma. The gene calls are TRBV7-2 and TRBJ2-4, with D perhaps matching TRBD2 (6 bases). Material: blood, obtained from a patient treated with checkpoint blockade. The DNA of the CDR3 is TGTGCCAGCAGATCCCCCGGGGGTGACAAAAACATTCAGTACTTC. Amino acids: CASRSPGGDKNIQYF.